Listed below are T cell receptor beta chains from one sample, sequenced in a study of response to subunit inactivated influenza vaccine. MiXCR was run by TCRdb on the RT-PCR reads, yielding one entry per CDR3 protein. The table lists about 780,000 distinct CDR3 sequences, less than 20% of them singletons. This sample comprised PBMCs from blood, obtained more than 4 days after vaccination. The source is a middle-aged man who received an inactivated influenza vaccine. The CDR3 runs from the conserved cysteine through the conserved F or W. The D gene is left open where the match is weak. A clone size is listed for some rows: how often the clone was seen (once, few, many), or a class if it is expanded.

D | size | J | V | DNA | CDR3
. | few | TRBJ2-5 | TRBV4-3 | TGCGCCAGCAGCCAAGATGAGCTTGGGGGGGAGACCCAGTACTTC | CASSQDELGGETQYF
. | . | TRBJ1-2 | TRBV7-7 | TGTGCTAGCAGACGGGACCGGGACTATGGCTACACCTTC | CASRRDRDYGYTF
TRBD1 | . | TRBJ1-2 | TRBV27 | TGTGCCAGCAGACTTACCGGGACAGGGATAGGGTCCTATGGCTACACCTTC | CASRLTGTGIGSYGYTF
. | . | TRBJ1-6 | TRBV11-2 | TGTGCCAGCAGCTTAGGTGCCTCCGGTTCACCCCTCCACTTT | CASSLGASGSPLHF
. | . | TRBJ1-1 | TRBV20-1 | TGCAGTGCTTTAAAAATTTTGGCAGGGGTTCGGACTGAAGCTTTCTTT | CSALKILAGVRTEAFF
TRBD2 | . | TRBJ2-7 | TRBV4-2 | TGTGCCAGCAGCCAAGAAGCAACTCGGGAGGACCTCTCCTACGAGCAGTACTTC | CASSQEATREDLSYEQYF
. | once | TRBJ2-1 | TRBV10-2 | TGCGCCAGCAGTGATTTGGTCTACAATGAGCAGTTCTTC | CASSDLVYNEQFF
. | few | TRBJ2-2 | TRBV24-1 | TGTGCCACCAGTGATTGGACAGACACCGGGGAGCTGTTTTTT | CATSDWTDTGELFF
. | . | TRBJ2-7 | TRBV15 | TGTGCCACCAGCAGACCCAACTACGAGCAGTACTTC | CATSRPNYEQYF
. | . | TRBJ1-3 | TRBV18 | TGTGCCAGCTCACACCCGACCGGGACCATATATTTT | CASSHPTGTIYF
. | many | TRBJ2-3 | TRBV30 | TGTGCCTGGAGTCCCGGCGGACGGGGGTCGGATACGCAGTATTTT | CAWSPGGRGSDTQYF
TRBD2 | . | TRBJ2-7 | TRBV20-1 | TGCAGTGCTCCCGTAGCGGGAGGGTACGAGCAGTACTTC | CSAPVAGGYEQYF
. | many | TRBJ2-7 | TRBV11-2 | TGTGCCAGCAGCTTATACCAGGGGTCCTACGAGCAGTACTTC | CASSLYQGSYEQYF
. | . | TRBJ2-1 | TRBV20-1 | TGCAGTGCTAGAGATGGTCTAGTTAGGAATGAGCAGTTCTTC | CSARDGLVRNEQFF
TRBD2 | few | TRBJ2-2 | TRBV4-3 | TGCGCCAGCAGCGCTGGGACTAGGTCATTCACCGGGGAGCTGTTTTTT | CASSAGTRSFTGELFF
TRBD1 | few | TRBJ2-5 | TRBV10-3 | TGTGCCGCCGGCCGGGACAGAAAAGAGACCCAGTACTTC | CAAGRDRKETQYF
. | . | TRBJ1-1 | TRBV3-1 | TGTGCCAGCAGCCTCAGTGGTAAGGGAACGAACACTGAAGCTTTCTTT | CASSLSGKGTNTEAFF
. | . | TRBJ2-4 | TRBV5-1 | TGCGCCAGCAGCTTGGAAGCCGGGACCTGGAAAAACATTCAGTACTTC | CASSLEAGTWKNIQYF
. | . | TRBJ2-6 | TRBV7-2 | TGTGCCAGCAGCCCCCGTCGGGTTTCCGGGGCCAACGTCCTGACTTTC | CASSPRRVSGANVLTF
TRBD1 | . | TRBJ1-5 | TRBV20-1 | TGCAGTGCTAGACGCCCAGGACAGGGGGCGGATCAGCCCCAGCATTTT | CSARRPGQGADQPQHF
TRBD1 | few | TRBJ2-7 | TRBV6-9 | TGTGCCAGCAGCAAACGGGGACAGGGAGCAGTCTACGAGCAGTACTTC | CASSKRGQGAVYEQYF
. | . | TRBJ2-1 | TRBV10-3 | TGTGCCATCAGTGGGGGGGCAGGTAGCTACAATGAGCAGTTCTTC | CAISGGAGSYNEQFF
TRBD1 | many | TRBJ2-7 | TRBV12-3/TRBV12-4 | TGTGCCAGCAGTTTAAGTACAGGGGGAGGCTACGAGCAGTACTTC | CASSLSTGGGYEQYF
. | . | TRBJ2-5 | TRBV21-1 | TGTGCCAGCAGCAAAGACGTAGCGGGAAGAGAGACCCAGTACTTC | CASSKDVAGRETQYF
. | few | TRBJ2-7 | TRBV5-6 | TGTGCCAGCAGCTTGGCCAAACGGGGCGGTGCCTACGAGCAGTACTTC | CASSLAKRGGAYEQYF
. | . | TRBJ1-5 | TRBV12-3/TRBV12-4 | TGTGCCAGCAGTTGGGGGGGGAATAGCAATCAGCCCCAGCATTTT | CASSWGGNSNQPQHF
. | many | TRBJ2-1 | TRBV20-1 | TGCAGTGCTAGGGAAGACAGAAAGAATGAGCAGTTCTTC | CSAREDRKNEQFF
. | few | TRBJ2-1 | TRBV13 | TGTGCCAGCAGCTCAACAACCGTGCAGTACAATGAGCAGTTCTTC | CASSSTTVQYNEQFF
TRBD2 | . | TRBJ2-1 | TRBV20-1 | TGCAGTCAAGCGGGGGGATCCTCCAATGAGCAGTTCTTC | CSQAGGSSNEQFF
TRBD1 | many | TRBJ1-5 | TRBV7-2 | TGTGCCAGCAGCTCGGGACAGGCGAATCAGCCCCAGCATTTT | CASSSGQANQPQHF
TRBD1 | few | TRBJ1-6 | TRBV7-9 | TGTGCCAGCAGCCCCCTGGGGGACAGGGGCTCACCCCTCCACTTT | CASSPLGDRGSPLHF
TRBD1 | few | TRBJ2-5 | TRBV5-6 | TGTGCCAGCAGCCGATATGACAGGGGGGAAGAGACCCAGTACTTC | CASSRYDRGEETQYF